The 27 T cell receptor beta chains below all came from one sample that was sequenced in a study of blood T cell repertoires in COVID-19 (dated by TCRdb to 2020 to 2022). The method behind the library was the immunoSEQ multiplex PCR assay. TCRdb provides this immuneACCESS table in a form limited to in-frame rearrangements. Some clones are lacking; in checked studies, under half of them reflect an unresolved V gene, and why the rest are absent is not known. For this sample the table gives 400,000 to 450,000 clones, of which more than 80% were detected only once. The ten most abundant clones make up 1.1% of the sample. Specimen: PBMCs or T cells enriched from blood (not recorded which). Receptors were obtained from a man aged 25 to 40 who had recovered from COVID-19.

The chain links TRBV7-9 to TRBJ1-6, with a weak D call TRBD1 (5 bases). CDR1 SEHNR and CDR2 FQNEAQ come from the germline V gene (reference sequence). Trimming removed 3 bases at V and 4 bases at J, with 10 bases between. The CDR3 loop spans 15 amino acids. CDR3 in amino acids: CASSLVRQYNSPLHF. The CDR3, as DNA: TGTGCCAGCAGCTTGGTCCGACAGTATAATTCACCCCTCCACTTT.

This chain joins TRBV12-3 or TRBV12-4 and TRBJ2-1; D is ambiguous. V shed 7 bases and J shed 9 bases, with 13 bases lying between them. The CDR3 spans 12 residues. The CDR3 region has the DNA TGTGCCAGCACGCCCCGGGTCTTTGAGCAGTTCTTC. It yields the protein CASTPRVFEQFF.

V usage is TRBV6-5 and J usage is TRBJ2-7; D might be TRBD1 (6 bases). Germline V gives CDR1 MNHEY, CDR2 SVGAGI. This CDR3 is 14 amino acids long. Trimming took 6 bases from V and 0 from J, leaving 12 bases between them. The CDR3 DNA reads as TGTGCCAGCAGAATTAACAGGGACTCCTACGAGCAGTACTTC. It translates to CASRINRDSYEQYF.

The chain has TRBV14 and TRBJ2-2; TRBD1 matches 10 bases. V shed 4 bases and J 5 bases; nucleotides not matched to a gene: 4. The CDR3 covers 15 residues. Germline lookup yields CDR1 SGHDN and CDR2 FVKESK. The CDR3 sequence: CASSPRTGGTGELFF. DNA for the CDR3: TGTGCCAGCAGCCCACGGACAGGGGGGACCGGGGAGCTGTTTTTT.

CDR3 bases: TGTGCCAGCAGCCCACTAGCGGGAGGATTGGAGACCCAGTACTTC. It yields the protein CASSPLAGGLETQYF. The chain combines TRBV11-1 with TRBJ2-5, with 12 bases that match TRBD2. J lost 5 bases, V lost 5 bases, and 6 bases had no gene match. Germline-derived CDR1 and CDR2 are SGHAT and FQDESV (reference sequence). The CDR3 loop spans 15 amino acids.

The J gene is TRBJ1-1, the V gene TRBV18, with D uncertain. The CDR3 is 13 residues long. Germline V gene data show CDR1 as KGHSH and CDR2 as LQKENI. Trimming stripped 9 bases from V and 0 bases from J, with 11 bases between. CDR3 nucleotide sequence: TGTGCCAGTTCATTGCGGGTGAACACTGAAGCTTTCTTT. This sequence encodes CASSLRVNTEAFF. The whole variable domain, filled in from reference TRBV18 and TRBJ1-1, reads NAGVMQNPRHLVRRRGQEARLRCSPMKGHSHVYWYRQLPEEGLKFMVYLQKENIIDESGMPKERFSAEFPKEGPSILRIQQVVRGDSAAYFCASSLRVNTEAFFGQGTRLTVV.

This chain joins TRBV5-5 and TRBJ2-1; possibly TRBD1 or TRBD2 for D (5 bases each). CDR1 and CDR2 (germline): SGHKS, YYEKEE (reference sequence). The CDR3 is 16 residues long. V was clipped by 4 bases and J by 6 bases, with 20 bases between them. CDR3 amino acids: CASSVGPRNQANEQFF. The CDR3 DNA sequence: TGTGCCAGCAGCGTGGGACCCCGGAACCAGGCCAATGAGCAGTTCTTC.

This rearrangement joins TRBV28 to TRBJ1-1, with D tentatively TRBD1 (6 bases). The germline gives CDR1 MDHEN, CDR2 SYDVKM. Trimming took off 1 base at V and 1 base at J, with 10 bases between the two ends. The CDR3 spans 15 residues. CDR3 DNA sequence: TGTGCCAGCAGTTTATATGGGACACAGAACACTGAAGCTTTCTTT. Encoded protein: CASSLYGTQNTEAFF.

This clone was counted a single time. V is TRBV28 and J is TRBJ1-2; 7 bases agree with TRBD1. Germline CDR1 MDHEN, CDR2 SYDVKM. Trimming cost V 2 bases and J 8 bases; bases outside gene matches: 8. CDR3 length: 14 amino acids. DNA for the CDR3: TGTGCCAGCAGTTTAGCGGCAGGGGGGTTGGGCTACACCTTC. This encodes CASSLAAGGLGYTF.

In this sample, this clone turned up a few times. The V and J genes are TRBV6-5 and TRBJ2-7; possible D gene TRBD1, 5 bases. CDR1 and CDR2 (germline): MNHEY, SVGAGI. The V end lost 0 bases, the J end lost 3 bases, and 9 bases lay between the germline ends. CDR3 length: 14 residues. The CDR3 region is CASSYSYQGYEQYF. The CDR3 DNA sequence: TGTGCCAGCAGTTACTCGTACCAGGGCTACGAGCAGTACTTC.

This clone was observed a handful of times. The chain couples TRBV5-4 to TRBJ2-5; 14 bases are shared with TRBD2. Germline CDR1 SGHNT, CDR2 YYREEE (reference sequence). CDR3 length: 17 amino acids. V trimming: 4 bases; J trimming: 5 bases; junction bases outside the gene matches: 10. This CDR3 reads CASSVGTSGSLSETQYF. DNA of the CDR3: TGTGCCAGCAGCGTAGGGACTAGCGGGAGTCTTTCCGAGACCCAGTACTTC. Together with reference TRBV5-4 and TRBJ2-5, the CDR3 gives the full variable domain: ETGVTQSPTHLIKTRGQQVTLRCSSQSGHNTVSWYQQALGQGPQFIFQYYREEENGRGNFPPRFSGLQFPNYSSELNVNALELDDSALYLCASSVGTSGSLSETQYFGPGTRLLVL.

The chain combines TRBV9 with TRBJ2-3; D may be TRBD2 (6 bases). The CDR3 is made up of 14 amino acids. The V end was cut by 1 base, the J end by 4 bases, with 10 bases between. CDR1 and CDR2 (germline): SGDLS, YYNGEE. In nucleotides, the CDR3 is TGTGCCAGCAGCGTACGCGGGAATGCAGATACGCAGTATTTT. It codes for CASSVRGNADTQYF.

The V gene is TRBV10-3, the J gene TRBJ2-2; D remains unclear. This CDR3 comprises 12 residues. In germline, CDR1 is ENHRY, CDR2 SYGVKD. Trimming left V 2 bases short and J 7 bases short, with 5 bases between. Here the CDR3 reads CAISEGSGELFF. CDR3 DNA sequence: TGTGCCATCAGTGAGGGTAGCGGGGAGCTGTTTTTT.

The chain links TRBV10-3 to TRBJ2-1, with 10 bases matching TRBD2. Trimming took 9 bases from V and 0 from J; bases not matched to a gene: 2. Germline V gene lookup returns CDR1 ENHRY and CDR2 SYGVKD. The CDR3 is made up of 14 amino acids. CDR3: CAMASGSSYNEQFF. In DNA form, the CDR3 reads TGTGCCATGGCTAGCGGGAGCTCCTACAATGAGCAGTTCTTC.

The rearrangement joins TRBV4-2 to TRBJ1-5; 7 nucleotides align to TRBD1. The germline CDR1 and CDR2 sequences are LGHNA and YNFKEQ. The CDR3 is 16 residues long. Trimming at V came to 2 bases and at J to 0 bases, leaving 4 bases not matched to a gene. This CDR3 reads CASSQIGQASNQPQHF. In DNA form, the CDR3 reads TGTGCCAGCAGCCAAATCGGACAGGCTAGCAATCAGCCCCAGCATTTT.

The rearrangement links TRBV4-1 to TRBJ2-7; 9 bases agree with TRBD2. The CDR3 runs 17 residues. With V trimmed by 3 bases and J by 7 bases, 16 bases remained unmatched. Per the germline V gene, CDR1 is MGHRA and CDR2 is YSYEKL. The CDR3 DNA is TGCGCCAGCAGCCATGGACTAGCGTTCAGATCAGCCGGGGAGCAGTACTTC. Amino acids: CASSHGLAFRSAGEQYF.

This sequence joins TRBV28 and TRBJ1-2, with unresolved D. With 2 bases removed from V and 7 bases from J, the gap between germline ends came to 11 bases. CDR3 length: 13 residues. The germline V gene encodes CDR1 MDHEN and CDR2 SYDVKM. The CDR3 DNA sequence: TGTGCCAGCAGTTTAGGAGCGCGCCGTGGCTACACCTTC. It is translated as CASSLGARRGYTF.

This clone was picked up one time. The chain joins TRBV9 to TRBJ1-1, with 7 bases lining up with TRBD1. The CDR3 contains 14 residues. Germline trimming cut 3 bases from V and 4 bases from J; bases unmatched to any gene: 6. Germline V gene data show CDR1 as SGDLS and CDR2 as YYNGEE. The CDR3 here is CASSAGGGGTEAFF. For the CDR3, the DNA is TGTGCCAGCAGCGCAGGGGGTGGTGGCACTGAAGCTTTCTTT.

The chain carries TRBV28 and TRBJ2-7, with D perhaps matching TRBD2 (6 bases). Germline V lookup: CDR1 MDHEN, CDR2 SYDVKM. This CDR3 region has 13 residues. Trimming cost V 4 bases and J 2 bases, with 9 bases left between them. The CDR3 here is CASSWRGTYEQYF. DNA for the CDR3: TGTGCCAGCAGTTGGCGGGGAACCTACGAGCAGTACTTC.

The chain joins TRBV30 to TRBJ2-3; a possible D gene is TRBD1 (6 bases). Germline CDR1 and CDR2: GTSNPN and SVGIG (reference sequence). V was pared by 4 bases and J by 2 bases, with 10 bases between. The CDR3 has 13 residues. Written as DNA, the CDR3 is TGTGCCTGGACAGGACAGCCCACAGATACGCAGTATTTT. Translated, it gives CAWTGQPTDTQYF.

The rearrangement joins TRBV7-3 to TRBJ2-7, with D possibly matching TRBD1 (5 bases). This CDR3 comprises 15 residues. Trimming took 5 bases from V and 5 from J, leaving 19 bases between them. Germline loops: CDR1 SGHTA, CDR2 FQGTGA. The CDR3 DNA is TGTGCCAGCAGCCCCAAAAAGACTTCCAGGGACGAGCAGTACTTC. Translated, it gives CASSPKKTSRDEQYF.

The chain has TRBV25-1 and TRBJ1-1; a weak D match, TRBD1 (5 bases). The CDR3 totals 14 residues. Deletions cut 2 bases from V and 5 bases from J, with 12 bases between. CDR1 is MGHDK, CDR2 SYGVNS, per germline. CDR3 residues: CASSERGSRTEAFF. The CDR3 nucleotides are TGTGCCAGCAGTGAACGGGGGAGTAGGACTGAAGCTTTCTTT.

This clone was seen once. The chain combines TRBV28 with TRBJ1-2, with D possibly being TRBD1 (5 bases). Trimming pared 3 bases from V and 3 bases from J, leaving 8 bases between. Germline values: CDR1 MDHEN, CDR2 SYDVKM. This CDR3 spans 13 amino acids. CDR3 amino acids: CASSFLQDYGYTF. In nucleotides, the CDR3 is TGTGCCAGCAGTTTTCTACAGGACTATGGCTACACCTTC.

This clone has more than one count but fewer than ten. This chain links TRBV5-1 with TRBJ2-3; TRBD2 agrees at 12 bases. Germline CDR1 is SGHRS and CDR2 is YFSETQ. This CDR3 comprises 15 residues. The ends lost 4 bases at V and 6 bases at J; junction bases unmatched: 6. The DNA for the CDR3 is TGCGCCAGCAGCGAACTAGCGGGAGGCCAGGATACGCAGTATTTT. Translating gives CASSELAGGQDTQYF.

The chain has TRBV11-2 and TRBJ2-2; 7 bases fit TRBD1. Germline V CDR1 and CDR2: SGHAT, FQNNGV. V gave up 2 bases and J gave up 3 bases; unmatched junction bases: 3. The CDR3 is 15 residues long. The DNA of the CDR3 is TGTGCCAGCAGCTTACCGACAGGGTACACCGGGGAGCTGTTTTTT. Amino acid sequence: CASSLPTGYTGELFF.

The chain links TRBV6-6 to TRBJ1-5, with TRBD1 matching over 7 bases. CDR1 MNHNY and CDR2 SVGAGI come from the germline V gene (reference sequence). V was pared by 7 bases and J by 4 bases, with 4 bases of the junction left unmatched. This CDR3 region has 13 residues. The CDR3 sequence: CASNIQGNQPQHF. The CDR3 DNA sequence: TGTGCCAGCAATATACAGGGGAATCAGCCCCAGCATTTT.

With respect to this clone: Compared with germline, one end of the junction differs, possibly owing to a read error. The gene calls are TRBV5-3 and TRBJ2-7; D is undetermined. Being an ORF, TRBV5-3 has a function that is uncertain. The CDR3 is made up of 16 amino acids. This chain's CDR3 is CVRSLAPALSSYEQYF. CDR3 nucleotide sequence: TGTGTCAGAAGCTTGGCCCCCGCATTGAGCTCCTACGAGCAGTACTTC.